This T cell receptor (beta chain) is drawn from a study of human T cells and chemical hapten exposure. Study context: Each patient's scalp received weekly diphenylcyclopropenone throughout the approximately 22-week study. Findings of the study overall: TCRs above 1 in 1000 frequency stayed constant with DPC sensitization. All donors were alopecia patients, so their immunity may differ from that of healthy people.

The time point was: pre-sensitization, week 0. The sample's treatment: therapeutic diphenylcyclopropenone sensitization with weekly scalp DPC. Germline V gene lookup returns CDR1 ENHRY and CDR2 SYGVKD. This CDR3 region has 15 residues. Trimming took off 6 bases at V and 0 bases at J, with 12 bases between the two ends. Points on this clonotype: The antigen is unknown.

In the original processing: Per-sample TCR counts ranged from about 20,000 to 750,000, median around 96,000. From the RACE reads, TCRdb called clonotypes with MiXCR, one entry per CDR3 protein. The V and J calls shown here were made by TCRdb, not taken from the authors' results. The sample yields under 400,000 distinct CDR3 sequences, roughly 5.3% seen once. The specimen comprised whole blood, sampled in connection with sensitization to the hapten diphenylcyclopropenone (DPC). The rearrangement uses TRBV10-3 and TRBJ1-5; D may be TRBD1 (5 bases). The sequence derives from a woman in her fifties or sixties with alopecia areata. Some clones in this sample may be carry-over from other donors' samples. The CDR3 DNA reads TGTGCCATCAGGAAAGACAGTTTTAGCAATCAGCCCCAGCATTTT. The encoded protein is CAIRKDSFSNQPQHF.